This TCR beta chain was recorded in a study of human T cells and chemical hapten exposure. On the study more broadly: Across its 20 to 30 weeks, the study gave patients weekly diphenylcyclopropenone doses to the scalp. The cohort included alopecia areata under or over 50% scalp, totalis and universalis. Regarding the study as a whole: Compared to controls, expanded TCRs made significantly more large clusters of similar CDR3s.

TCRdb reprocessed the RACE reads with MiXCR, giving one entry per CDR3 protein. Here the sample spans 95,000 to 150,000 distinct CDR3 sequences, about 11% being singletons. Details on this clonotype: The antigen is not known.

As for time point: patch test 3, about 24 weeks after DPC sensitization. Treatment indicated: therapeutic diphenylcyclopropenone sensitization with weekly scalp DPC. Germline lookup yields CDR1 LGHDT and CDR2 YNNKEL (reference sequence). The CDR3 has 13 amino acids. V shed 8 bases, J shed 9 bases, and the junction held 7 bases outside the gene matches. The sequence derives from a woman aged 45-59 years with alopecia areata. Some clones in this sample may be carry-over from other donors' samples. The chain is built from TRBV3-1 and TRBJ2-7, with 13 bases identical to TRBD2. The material sequenced was whole blood, taken in connection with sensitization to the hapten diphenylcyclopropenone (DPC). The CDR3 loop reads CASRTSGSDGQYF. The CDR3 bases are TGTGCCAGCCGGACTAGCGGGAGTGACGGGCAGTACTTC.